Below are 30 T cell receptor beta chains sequenced from a single sample in a study of blood T cell repertoires in COVID-19. Profiling relied on immunoSEQ multiplex PCR, and the TCRdb table lists in-frame clones only, not all of them. In the table there are about 81,000 clones, under 90% of which are singletons. Sequencing used peripheral blood. These TCRs come from a woman between 65 and 79 years old with acute or convalescent COVID-19.

The chain couples TRBV24-1 to TRBJ2-1; 8 bases map to TRBD2. CDR3 length equals 13 residues. CDR1 KGHDR and CDR2 SFDVKD come from the germline V gene. V gave up 7 bases and J gave up 7 bases; unmatched junction bases: 5. DNA of the CDR3: TGTGCCACCAGCGGGGGGGCCTCAAATGAGCAGTTCTTC. Translation gives CATSGGASNEQFF.

This clone was seen only once. The genes are TRBV30 and TRBJ1-2; tentative D call: TRBD1 (5 bases). There are 12 residues in the CDR3. Germline-derived CDR1 and CDR2 are GTSNPN and SVGIG (reference sequence). V was trimmed by 6 bases and J by 4 bases, leaving 12 bases between them. CDR3 nucleotides: TGTGCCTGCACGGGACTGACCTATGGCTACACCTTC. It translates to CACTGLTYGYTF.

This CDR3 reads CASSLAGHDYGYTF. CDR3 in DNA: TGTGCCAGCAGCTTAGCGGGACACGACTATGGCTACACCTTC. The chain has TRBV7-9 and TRBJ1-2, with D possibly TRBD1 on 6 matching bases. Germline CDR1 is SEHNR and CDR2 is FQNEAQ (reference sequence). The CDR3 runs to 14 residues. The ends were cut back, 0 bases at V and 3 bases at J, with 8 bases in the middle.

The V call is TRBV3-1 (or the pseudogene TRBV3-2), the J call TRBJ2-1; TRBD2 matches 9 bases. The germline V gene encodes CDR1 LGHDT and CDR2 YNNKEL (reference sequence). V lost 0 bases to trimming and J lost 0 bases; unmatched junction nucleotides: 0. There are 16 residues in the CDR3. Written as DNA, the CDR3 is TGTGCCAGCAGCCAAGAACTAGCGGGCTCCTACAATGAGCAGTTCTTC. Translated, it gives CASSQELAGSYNEQFF.

The genes are TRBV6-5 and TRBJ2-5; TRBD1 might be the D (6 bases). The CDR3 has 14 residues. V lost 0 bases and J 1 base, leaving 6 bases between the germline ends. CDR1 and CDR2 (germline): MNHEY, SVGAGI. The CDR3 sequence: CASSYSTGQETQYF. CDR3 DNA sequence: TGTGCCAGCAGTTACTCGACAGGCCAAGAGACCCAGTACTTC.

The chain is built from TRBV27 and TRBJ2-2; TRBD2 matches at 13 bases. Germline V lookup: CDR1 MNHEY, CDR2 SMNVEV (reference sequence). The trim removed 6 bases at V and 4 bases at J, leaving 5 bases unmatched. The CDR3 is 16 amino acids. CDR3 amino acids: CASRPTSGRATGELFF. The CDR3, as DNA: TGTGCCAGCAGGCCTACTAGCGGGAGGGCCACCGGGGAGCTGTTTTTT.

This clone was found once. V and J are TRBV2 and TRBJ2-4; maybe TRBD2 (6 bases). The germline gives CDR1 SNHLY, CDR2 FYNNEI. The V gene lost 3 bases and the J gene lost 6 bases, with 12 bases spanning the gap. The CDR3 totals 14 residues. The DNA for the CDR3 is TGTGCCAGCAGTGATACGGGAGACCCAAACATTCAGTACTTC. It encodes CASSDTGDPNIQYF.

The chain couples TRBV6-7 to TRBJ2-6; 7 bases are a match to TRBD2. TRBV6-7 is an ORF; its function is uncertain. The CDR3 is 17 residues long. Unmatched junction bases numbered 6, after V lost 2 bases and J lost 2 bases. The CDR3 nucleotides are TGTGCCAGCAGTTACCCCTCGGGGGGTACTGGGGCCAACGTCCTGACTTTC. The encoded protein is CASSYPSGGTGANVLTF.

DNA of the CDR3: TGCGCCAGCAGCTTGGAAAGACAGGGGTGGAGCTCTGGAAACACCATATATTTT. Translated: CASSLERQGWSSGNTIYF. The chain combines TRBV5-1 with TRBJ1-3; 8 bases align to TRBD1. The ends lost 0 bases at V and 0 bases at J; junction bases unmatched: 8. Germline V CDR1 and CDR2: SGHRS, YFSETQ. The CDR3 is 18 residues long.

This clone was detected only a few times. The chain carries TRBV19 and TRBJ2-3; 7 nucleotides match TRBD2. CDR1 and CDR2 (germline): LNHDA, SQIVND (reference sequence). The length of the CDR3 is 15 residues. Losses at the gene ends were 5 bases for V and 6 bases for J; bases not matched to a gene: 11. The CDR3 region is CASSSGLSRMDTQYF. Here the CDR3 DNA reads TGTGCCAGTAGTTCGGGACTATCGCGGATGGATACGCAGTATTTT.

This sequence joins TRBV15 and TRBJ2-3; 7 bases align to TRBD2. The V gene end was trimmed by 0 bases and the J gene end by 6 bases; junction bases not matched to a gene: 9. CDR3 length: 16 amino acids. The germline CDR1 and CDR2 sequences are LNHNV and YYDKDF (reference sequence). CDR3: CATSRDPRTSGDTQYF. CDR3 coding DNA: TGTGCCACCAGCAGAGACCCACGGACTAGTGGTGATACGCAGTATTTT.

The chain joins TRBV7-2 to TRBJ1-6, with TRBD1 as a possible D gene (6 bases). Germline V lookup: CDR1 SGHTA, CDR2 FQGNSA. The CDR3 has 14 amino acids. V lost 1 base, J lost 13 bases, and 14 bases lay in between. The CDR3: CASSLEDLRGPLHF. The CDR3 nucleotides read TGTGCCAGCAGCTTAGAAGACCTCAGGGGTCCCCTCCACTTT.

V and J are TRBV2 and TRBJ1-6, with 7 nucleotides matching TRBD1. Germline V lookup: CDR1 SNHLY, CDR2 FYNNEI. V shed 5 bases, J shed 11 bases, and the junction held 12 bases outside the gene matches. The CDR3 has 15 amino acids. CDR3 in DNA: TGTGCCAGCAGTAGGGGGACAGTCGAACATCCACCCCTCCACTTT. Its protein product is CASSRGTVEHPPLHF.

The chain is built from TRBV21-1 and TRBJ2-7; the table gives TRBD1 as D, unverified against the DNA. TRBV21-1 is a listed pseudogene. The CDR3 totals 18 residues. The CDR3 nucleotides read TGTGCCAGCAGCAAAACAATCCTACACAGGACCTTGACCTACGAGCAGTACGTC. Its protein product is CASSKTILHRTLTYEQYV.

This sequence joins TRBV7-9 and TRBJ2-3, with a possible D match to TRBD2 (6 bases). This CDR3 is 15 amino acids long. Germline V lookup: CDR1 SEHNR, CDR2 FQNEAQ (reference sequence). Trimming pared 10 bases from V and 0 bases from J, leaving 17 bases between. In DNA form, the CDR3 reads TGTGCCAACTCGGAAGTAGCGGTTAGCACAGATACGCAGTATTTT. This sequence encodes CANSEVAVSTDTQYF. The variable domain in full, completed from reference TRBV7-9 and TRBJ2-3, reads DTGVSQNPRHKITKRGQNVTFRCDPISEHNRLYWYRQTLGQGPEFLTYFQNEAQLEKSRLLSDRFSAERPKGSFSTLEIQRTEQGDSAMYLCANSEVAVSTDTQYFGPGTRLTVL.

The CDR3 here is CASSLGGLASDTQYF. DNA of the CDR3: TGTGCCAGCAGCTTAGGTGGGCTAGCTTCAGATACGCAGTATTTT. The chain has TRBV7-8 and TRBJ2-3, with D possibly being TRBD2 (5 bases). CDR1 is SGHVS and CDR2 is FQNEAQ in the germline V gene. V lost 1 base, J lost 4 bases, and 12 bases lay in between. This CDR3 has 15 amino acids.

The chain has TRBV2 and TRBJ2-7, with D perhaps matching TRBD2 (5 bases). Per the germline V gene, CDR1 is SNHLY and CDR2 is FYNNEI. V lost 4 bases and J 6 bases, leaving 19 bases between the germline ends. The CDR3 spans 15 residues. In DNA, the CDR3 is TGTGCCAGCAGTGGGCTGACAACGGCGGGCCCCGAGCAGTACGTC. Protein: CASSGLTTAGPEQYV.

V and J are TRBV6-6 and TRBJ2-1, with D hard to call. Trimming cost V 0 bases and J 5 bases, with 8 bases left between them. CDR3 length: 14 amino acids. The germline V gene has CDR1 MNHNY and CDR2 SVGAGI (reference sequence). The DNA of the CDR3 is TGTGCCAGCAGTTACTCTTGGGCAGACAATGAGCAGTTCTTC. Protein: CASSYSWADNEQFF.

A single count supports this clone. The chain has TRBV5-4 and TRBJ1-4; 7 bases map to TRBD1. The CDR3 totals 14 residues. Germline trimming cut 2 bases from V and 4 bases from J; bases unmatched to any gene: 2. Germline V gene sequence: CDR1 SGHNT, CDR2 YYREEE (reference sequence). The CDR3 spells CASSFGTVNEKLFF. DNA for the CDR3: TGTGCCAGCAGCTTCGGGACAGTTAATGAAAAACTGTTTTTT.

CDR3 bases: TGTGCCTCCACCGTCGGGGGGGCGGGGGAGCTGTTTTTT. This codes for CASTVGGAGELFF. The rearrangement uses TRBV11-2 and TRBJ2-2; 8 positions agree with TRBD2. Germline V gene lookup returns CDR1 SGHAT and CDR2 FQNNGV. CDR3 length: 13 amino acids. Unmatched junction bases numbered 10, after V lost 11 bases and J lost 8 bases.

This clone came up once. The rearrangement joins TRBV10-3 to TRBJ1-1; D is possibly TRBD1 (6 bases). The CDR3 runs 16 residues. Trimming removed 4 bases from V and 4 bases from J, with 19 bases in between. Germline CDR1 ENHRY, CDR2 SYGVKD. CDR3 DNA: TGTGCCATCAGTGGGCAAGCAGGGGTTAGGAGCACTGAAGCTTTCTTT. It yields the protein CAISGQAGVRSTEAFF.

V gene TRBV4-1 combines with J gene TRBJ1-2; maybe TRBD1 (5 bases). From germline, CDR1 is MGHRA and CDR2 YSYEKL. There are 15 residues in the CDR3. Trimming stripped 5 bases from V and 2 bases from J, with 15 bases between. The CDR3 spells CASSDHRTTNYGYTF. The CDR3 nucleotides read TGCGCCAGCAGCGACCACAGGACGACGAACTATGGCTACACCTTC.

The chain is built from TRBV6-6 and TRBJ2-2, with a tentative D call TRBD2 (7 bases). The CDR3 has 13 residues. Germline lookup yields CDR1 MNHNY and CDR2 SVGAGI (reference sequence). Between the trimmed V and J ends, which lost 7 bases and 17 bases, there was a span of 23 bases. CDR3 region: CASIREGVGDPFF. The CDR3 DNA sequence: TGTGCCAGCATCAGGGAGGGGGTCGGGGACCCCTTTTTT.

This clone came up a few times. The chain is built from TRBV9 and TRBJ1-5; 9 nucleotides line up with TRBD1. CDR3 length: 15 amino acids. The V gene end was trimmed by 2 bases and the J gene end by 4 bases; junction bases not matched to a gene: 4. The germline CDR1 and CDR2 sequences are SGDLS and YYNGEE. CDR3 sequence: CASSVGGTGNQPQHF. CDR3 sequence (DNA): TGTGCCAGCAGCGTGGGCGGGACAGGGAATCAGCCCCAGCATTTT.

The rearrangement links TRBV4-1 to TRBJ1-2, with D maybe TRBD1 (6 bases). The CDR3 covers 14 residues. From germline, CDR1 is MGHRA and CDR2 YSYEKL. V was cut by 1 base and J by 5 bases, with 11 bases left in between. CDR3 DNA sequence: TGCGCCAGCAGCCAAGTAGGACAGCCGTATGGCTACACCTTC. Amino acids: CASSQVGQPYGYTF.

CDR3 protein: CASSLDGLGGELFF. CDR3 in DNA: TGTGCCAGCAGCTTAGACGGACTCGGCGGGGAGCTGTTTTTT. V gene TRBV11-2 combines with J gene TRBJ2-2; a weak D match, TRBD2 (5 bases). This CDR3 has 14 amino acids. Germline V gene lookup returns CDR1 SGHAT and CDR2 FQNNGV. Trimming removed 0 bases at V and 7 bases at J, with 9 bases between.

The gene calls are TRBV28 and TRBJ1-5, with 8 bases identical to TRBD1. With 6 bases clipped from V and 1 base from J, the junction kept 8 bases outside the gene matches. CDR3 length: 16 residues. Germline V CDR1 and CDR2: MDHEN, SYDVKM. The CDR3 DNA reads TGTGCCAGCAGCCGTGGACAGGGTAGGAGCAATCAGCCCCAGCATTTT. This gives the protein CASSRGQGRSNQPQHF. The complete variable domain, with remaining parts taken from reference TRBV28 and TRBJ1-5, reads DVKVTQSSRYLVKRTGEKVFLECVQDMDHENMFWYRQDPGLGLRLIYFSYDVKMKEKGDIPEGYSVSREKKERFSLILESASTNQTSMYLCASSRGQGRSNQPQHFGDGTRLSIL.

CDR3 residues: CAISERQGTNQPQHF. CDR3 DNA: TGTGCCATCAGTGAAAGACAGGGAACCAATCAGCCCCAGCATTTT. The chain employs TRBV10-3 and TRBJ1-5, with TRBD1 matching 7 bases. Germline V gives CDR1 ENHRY, CDR2 SYGVKD. The CDR3 contains 15 residues. V was pared by 3 bases and J by 3 bases, with 5 bases of the junction left unmatched.

This clone was observed once. The chain uses TRBV5-1 and TRBJ2-3; 7 bases line up with TRBD1. Germline CDR1 is SGHRS and CDR2 is YFSETQ. The CDR3 contains 14 residues. V was pared by 5 bases and J by 1 base, with 4 bases of the junction left unmatched. CDR3 nucleotide sequence: TGCGCCAGCAGGACAGGGTCAGGCACAGATACGCAGTATTTT. Amino acid sequence: CASRTGSGTDTQYF.

This chain links TRBV2 with TRBJ2-1, with TRBD2 matching 10 bases. The length of the CDR3 is 19 residues. Unmatched junction bases numbered 15, after V lost 7 bases and J lost 0 bases. CDR1 SNHLY and CDR2 FYNNEI come from the germline V gene. CDR3 sequence reads: CASTFQESSGGSSYNEQFF. CDR3 DNA: TGTGCCAGCACCTTCCAGGAGTCTAGCGGGGGTAGCTCCTACAATGAGCAGTTCTTC.